These T cell receptor beta chains were read from a single sample in a study of blood T cell repertoires in COVID-19. Only in-frame clones appear in the TCRdb table, and some are missing; sequencing was by immunoSEQ multiplex PCR. The table records 200,000 to 250,000 clones, nearly 90% of them present only once. The sample consisted of PBMCs or T cells enriched from blood (not recorded which). Receptors were obtained from a man aged 25 to 40 who had recovered from COVID-19. CDR3s include the opening cysteine and the closing phenylalanine or tryptophan. Each record gives: V gene, J gene, CDR3 protein.

V: TRBV27; J: TRBJ2-1; CDR3: CASSPSGRGYNEQFF
V: TRBV5-6; J: TRBJ1-1; CDR3: CASSSQVVNTEAFF
V: TRBV10-3; J: TRBJ2-7; CDR3: CAISEQGEQYF
V: TRBV18; J: TRBJ1-2; CDR3: CASSPGDRGKGYTF
V: TRBV7-4; J: TRBJ1-2; CDR3: CASSFRGKDGYTF
V: TRBV6-5; J: TRBJ1-6; CDR3: CASSYEPNSPLHF
V: TRBV5-5; J: TRBJ1-2; CDR3: CASSMKGDITYGYTF
V: TRBV10-3; J: TRBJ2-7; CDR3: CAISPRQGQYEQYF
V: TRBV6-1; J: TRBJ1-4; CDR3: CASSEAMQGANEKLFF
V: TRBV6-2/TRBV6-3; J: TRBJ1-5; CDR3: CASSHGGQPQHF
V: TRBV11-3; J: TRBJ2-1; CDR3: CASSLTSVSEQFF
V: TRBV4-3; J: TRBJ1-5; CDR3: CASSQDPPQGNLAGNQPQHF
V: TRBV19; J: TRBJ1-4; CDR3: CASSIYRGRRSATNEKLFF
V: TRBV30; J: TRBJ2-3; CDR3: CAWSPGQTRTDTQYF
V: TRBV6-5; J: TRBJ1-2; CDR3: CASRRQGNSGYTF
V: TRBV18; J: TRBJ2-5; CDR3: CASSPPAQGETQYF
V: TRBV12-5; J: TRBJ1-6; CDR3: CASGLDSGSPLHF
V: TRBV14; J: TRBJ2-7; CDR3: CASSLPGQGTYEQYF
V: TRBV7-6; J: TRBJ1-4; CDR3: CASSLADSLNEKLFF
V: TRBV7-3; J: TRBJ2-3; CDR3: CASSAVTGGTQYF
V: TRBV4-2; J: TRBJ1-4; CDR3: CASSQDGWAAATNEKLFF
V: TRBV3-1/TRBV3-2; J: TRBJ1-2; CDR3: CASSPGGYGGYTF
V: TRBV4-1; J: TRBJ1-5; CDR3: CASIYQGDRDLTQPQHF
V: TRBV18; J: TRBJ1-2; CDR3: CASSPDPGSRFGYTF
V: TRBV10-3; J: TRBJ2-3; CDR3: CAISRLAGFTDTQYF
V: TRBV7-9; J: TRBJ2-5; CDR3: CASTSSREGTQYF
V: TRBV4-2; J: TRBJ2-7; CDR3: CASSQERSQGFYEQYF
V: TRBV20-1; J: TRBJ1-1; CDR3: CSASKTGLKNTEAFF
V: TRBV11-3; J: TRBJ1-2; CDR3: CASSSGGTGYTF
V: TRBV7-8; J: TRBJ2-3; CDR3: CASRLTWTGERTDTQYF
V: TRBV3-1/TRBV3-2; J: TRBJ2-7; CDR3: CASSQVPSVTYEQYF
V: TRBV5-6; J: TRBJ2-5; CDR3: CASSSGLADPPGTQYF
V: TRBV7-9; J: TRBJ1-1; CDR3: CASSPLIGGANEAFF
V: TRBV7-3; J: TRBJ2-1; CDR3: CASSPVGGDEQFF
V: TRBV2; J: TRBJ1-2; CDR3: CASTPGQGAQGYGYTF
V: TRBV30; J: TRBJ1-2; CDR3: CAWSAEIYGYTF
V: TRBV27; J: TRBJ2-1; CDR3: CASSSAGQYNEQFF
V: TRBV18; J: TRBJ2-7; CDR3: CASSPPGTGGEQYF
V: TRBV6-5; J: TRBJ2-6; CDR3: CASSRSGANVLTF
V: TRBV7-8; J: TRBJ2-7; CDR3: CASSPAEIGLGRYF
V: TRBV5-6; J: TRBJ2-7; CDR3: CASSRTSLSYEQYF
V: TRBV7-7; J: TRBJ1-5; CDR3: CASSLDRQVDQPQHF
V: TRBV19; J: TRBJ1-2; CDR3: CASSIPGNYGYTF
V: TRBV7-8; J: TRBJ2-7; CDR3: CASSLELGQSYEQYF
V: TRBV7-9; J: TRBJ1-1; CDR3: CASSSQGDTEAFF
V: TRBV10-3; J: TRBJ2-3; CDR3: CAISLAGSTDTQYF
V: TRBV29-1; J: TRBJ2-1; CDR3: CSVSGRSSYNEQFF
V: TRBV20-1; J: TRBJ2-5; CDR3: CSASRSRRWREETQYF
V: TRBV18; J: TRBJ1-5; CDR3: CASSPPLYSGTGRRQPQHF
V: TRBV21-1; J: TRBJ2-7; CDR3: CASSQKRTHGLATYEQYF
V: TRBV6-4; J: TRBJ2-1; CDR3: CASSDETSGSNEQFF